This entry lists 9 T cell receptor beta chains sequenced from one sample in a study of T cells in Graves' hyperthyroidism and ophthalmopathy. Researchers took RNA transcripts and amplified the TCR beta CDR3 regions from them. The TCR CDR3 was amplified in a first-round RT-PCR using the HTBI primer set. A single record per CDR3 protein comes from TCRdb applying MiXCR to the multiplex PCR reads. The repertoire consists of hundreds of thousands of distinct CDR3 sequences, with more than 15% occurring once and the leading ten covering roughly 15%. The material sequenced was blood. Every receptor here comes from a young woman with Graves' ophthalmopathy.

There are a few counts of this clonotype. This chain links TRBV5-4 with TRBJ1-4, with D tentatively TRBD1 (6 bases). Germline V lookup: CDR1 SGHNT, CDR2 YYREEE (reference sequence). Trimming stripped 4 bases from V and 8 bases from J, with 15 bases between. The CDR3 loop spans 14 amino acids. The CDR3 DNA reads TGTGCCAGCAGCCGCCCCGGGGGGCGGGAAAAACTGTTTTTT. This encodes CASSRPGGREKLFF.

The chain combines TRBV18 with TRBJ1-1; D is ambiguous. The germline V gene has CDR1 KGHSH and CDR2 LQKENI. The CDR3 has 13 residues. V shed 1 base and J shed 8 bases, with 11 bases lying between them. The CDR3 loop reads CASSPQGSGEAFF. The CDR3, as DNA: TGTGCCAGCTCACCACAAGGGTCCGGAGAAGCTTTCTTT.

This clonotype has at least ten counts. The chain links TRBV28 to TRBJ1-5; D possibly corresponds to TRBD1 (5 bases). CDR1 MDHEN and CDR2 SYDVKM come from the germline V gene. The CDR3 totals 15 residues. Between the trimmed V and J ends, which lost 2 bases and 0 bases, there was a span of 8 bases. The CDR3: CASSLVGDSNQPQHF. The DNA of the CDR3 is TGTGCCAGCAGTTTAGTAGGGGATAGCAATCAGCCCCAGCATTTT.

This clonotype was seen a handful of times. The chain carries TRBV11-2 and TRBJ2-5, with D uncertain. The V end was cut by 4 bases, the J end by 0 bases, with 12 bases between. Per the germline V gene, CDR1 is SGHAT and CDR2 is FQNNGV. The CDR3 is made up of 15 amino acids. CDR3 in DNA: TGTGCCAGCAGCTCCAAGGGAATGTACCAAGAGACCCAGTACTTC. This translates into CASSSKGMYQETQYF.

The sample holds a few counts of this clonotype. The rearrangement uses TRBV27 and TRBJ1-2; D perhaps matches TRBD1 (5 bases). Trimming cost V 7 bases and J 4 bases, with 19 bases left between them. The germline gives CDR1 MNHEY, CDR2 SMNVEV (reference sequence). The CDR3 has 15 residues. The CDR3 DNA sequence: TGTGCCAGCACCTCCTCAAGGGGCGACGTCTATGGCTACACCTTC. It specifies CASTSSRGDVYGYTF.

This clonotype has more than one count but fewer than ten. V usage is TRBV11-2 and J usage is TRBJ2-3; D gene uncertain. V was cut by 7 bases and J by 4 bases, with 15 bases left in between. The CDR3 has 14 amino acids. Germline loops: CDR1 SGHAT, CDR2 FQNNGV. The CDR3 nucleotides are TGTGCCAGCACCCCTCGTGGTCTGGCAGATACGCAGTATTTT. This translates into CASTPRGLADTQYF.

This clonotype appeared many times. This chain connects TRBV5-6 to TRBJ2-3; TRBD2 matches at 9 bases. V lost 4 bases to trimming and J lost 3 bases; unmatched junction nucleotides: 9. This CDR3 contains 16 residues. Germline CDR1 is SGHDT and CDR2 is YYEEEE. In DNA form, the CDR3 reads TGTGCCAGCAGCCACCAATCTAGCGGGGTTACAGATACGCAGTATTTT. This codes for CASSHQSSGVTDTQYF.

This clonotype was recorded at least ten times. The V call is TRBV2, the J call TRBJ1-1, with TRBD1 identical over 7 bases. CDR1 is SNHLY, CDR2 FYNNEI, per germline. V lost 4 bases, J lost 2 bases, and 1 base stayed unmatched. The CDR3 has 13 amino acids. The CDR3 sequence is CASSGDSNTEAFF. The CDR3 DNA is TGTGCCAGCAGTGGGGACAGCAACACTGAAGCTTTCTTT.

This clonotype was recorded at least ten times. The rearrangement uses TRBV20-1 and TRBJ2-7; D is tentatively TRBD1 or TRBD2 (5 bases each). CDR1 and CDR2 (germline): DFQATT, SNEGSKA (reference sequence). The CDR3 has 13 amino acids. V lost 5 bases to trimming and J lost 2 bases, with 13 bases between them. In nucleotides, the CDR3 is TGCAGTGCTGCTGGGGGAATCACCTACGAGCAGTACTTC. Encoded protein: CSAAGGITYEQYF.